This T cell receptor (beta chain) was documented in a study of blood T cells in healthy people across ages. No fewer than 5.5 micrograms of total RNA were isolated from every sample. A second PCR of 7 to 11 cycles used a sample-barcoded 5' primer and a J-beta primer mix. Each CDR3 protein is one row after TCRdb ran MiXCR on the 5' RACE reads. Counted here are over a million distinct CDR3 sequences, roughly 45% occurring once; the ten biggest clones make up about 19%. Germline CDR1 SGHNT, CDR2 YYREEE (reference sequence). CDR3 length equals 11 residues. V dropped 0 bases and J dropped 9 bases, with 4 bases sitting between them.

The chain couples TRBV5-4 to TRBJ2-1, with D uncertain. Sequencing was performed on blood. The receptor was isolated from a woman aged 55-69 years in good health. This CDR3 is CASSLEAEQFF. The CDR3 nucleotides read TGTGCCAGCAGCTTGGAGGCTGAGCAGTTCTTC.